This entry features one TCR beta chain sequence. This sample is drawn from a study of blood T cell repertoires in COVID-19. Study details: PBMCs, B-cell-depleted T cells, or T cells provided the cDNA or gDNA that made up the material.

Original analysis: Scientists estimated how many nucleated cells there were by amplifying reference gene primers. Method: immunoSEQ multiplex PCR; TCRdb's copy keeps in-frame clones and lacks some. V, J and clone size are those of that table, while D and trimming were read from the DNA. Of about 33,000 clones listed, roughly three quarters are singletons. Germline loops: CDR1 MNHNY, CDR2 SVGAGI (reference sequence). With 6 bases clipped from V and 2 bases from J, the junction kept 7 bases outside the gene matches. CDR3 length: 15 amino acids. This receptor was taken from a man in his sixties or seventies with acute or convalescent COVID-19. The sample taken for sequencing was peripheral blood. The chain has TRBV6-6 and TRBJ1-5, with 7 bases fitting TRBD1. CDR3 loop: CASRTPGTGNQPQHF. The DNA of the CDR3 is TGTGCCAGCAGGACCCCCGGGACAGGCAATCAGCCCCAGCATTTT.